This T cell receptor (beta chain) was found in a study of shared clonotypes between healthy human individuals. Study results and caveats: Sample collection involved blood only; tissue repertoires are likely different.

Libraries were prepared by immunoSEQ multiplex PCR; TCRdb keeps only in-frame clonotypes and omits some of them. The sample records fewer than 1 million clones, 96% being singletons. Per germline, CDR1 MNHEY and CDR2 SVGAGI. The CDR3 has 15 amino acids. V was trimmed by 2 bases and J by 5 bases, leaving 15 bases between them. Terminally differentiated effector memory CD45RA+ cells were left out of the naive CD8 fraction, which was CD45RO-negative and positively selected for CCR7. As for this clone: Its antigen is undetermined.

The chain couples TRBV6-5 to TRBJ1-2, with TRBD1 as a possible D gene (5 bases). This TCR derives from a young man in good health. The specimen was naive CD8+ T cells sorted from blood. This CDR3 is CASSYPFNGGYGYTF. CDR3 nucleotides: TGTGCCAGCAGTTACCCCTTCAACGGGGGGTATGGCTACACCTTC.